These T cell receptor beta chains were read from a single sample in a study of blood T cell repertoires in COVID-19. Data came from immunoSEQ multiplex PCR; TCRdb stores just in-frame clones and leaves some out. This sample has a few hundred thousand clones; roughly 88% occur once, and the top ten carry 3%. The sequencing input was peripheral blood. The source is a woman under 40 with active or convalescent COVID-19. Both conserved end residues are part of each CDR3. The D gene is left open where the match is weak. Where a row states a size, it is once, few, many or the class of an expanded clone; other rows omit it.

cdr3_aa: CASSSQGLGGYTF; cdr3_nt: TGTGCCAGCAGCTCCCAGGGTCTAGGGGGCTACACCTTC; cdr3_length: 13; clone_size: -; j_call: TRBJ1-2; d_call: -; v_call: TRBV7-2
cdr3_aa: CASGGYYTF; cdr3_nt: TGCGCCAGCGGAGGTTACTACACCTTC; cdr3_length: 9; clone_size: -; j_call: TRBJ1-2; d_call: -; v_call: TRBV10-1
cdr3_aa: CASSWGESSTDTQYF; cdr3_nt: TGTGCCAGTAGTTGGGGAGAATCTAGCACAGATACGCAGTATTTT; cdr3_length: 15; clone_size: -; j_call: TRBJ2-3; d_call: -; v_call: TRBV19
cdr3_aa: CASSQRTGAGNTIYF; cdr3_nt: TGTGCCAGCAGCCAGCGGACAGGGGCTGGAAACACCATATATTTT; cdr3_length: 15; clone_size: -; j_call: TRBJ1-3; d_call: TRBD1; v_call: TRBV7-6
cdr3_aa: CASSPGRQALYGYTF; cdr3_nt: TGTGCCAGCAGCCCGGGTCGACAGGCCCTCTATGGCTACACCTTC; cdr3_length: 15; clone_size: once; j_call: TRBJ1-2; d_call: -; v_call: TRBV5-4
cdr3_aa: CASSVAPLPGQGAYEQYF; cdr3_nt: TGTGCCAGCAGCGTTGCTCCCCTACCGGGACAGGGAGCCTACGAGCAGTACTTC; cdr3_length: 18; clone_size: -; j_call: TRBJ2-7; d_call: TRBD1; v_call: TRBV9
cdr3_aa: CAIGQNRGEKLFF; cdr3_nt: TGTGCCATCGGGCAGAATCGGGGTGAAAAACTGTTTTTT; cdr3_length: 13; clone_size: -; j_call: TRBJ1-4; d_call: -; v_call: TRBV10-3
cdr3_aa: CASTQDRFDEQYF; cdr3_nt: TGTGCCAGCACTCAGGACAGATTCGACGAGCAGTACTTC; cdr3_length: 13; clone_size: -; j_call: TRBJ2-7; d_call: -; v_call: TRBV6-5
cdr3_aa: CASSTQGRDEQFF; cdr3_nt: TGTGCCAGCAGTACCCAGGGTCGGGATGAGCAGTTCTTC; cdr3_length: 13; clone_size: -; j_call: TRBJ2-1; d_call: -; v_call: TRBV6-5
cdr3_aa: CASSSGLAGGSYEQYF; cdr3_nt: TGTGCCAGCAGCTCGGGACTAGCGGGGGGGTCATACGAGCAGTACTTC; cdr3_length: 16; clone_size: -; j_call: TRBJ2-7; d_call: TRBD2; v_call: TRBV27
cdr3_aa: CASSRAGNEQFF; cdr3_nt: TGTGCCAGTAGCCGTGCGGGGAATGAGCAGTTCTTC; cdr3_length: 12; clone_size: once; j_call: TRBJ2-1; d_call: -; v_call: TRBV7-8
cdr3_aa: CASSLFSRGARETQYF; cdr3_nt: TGTGCCAGCAGTTTATTCAGCAGGGGGGCCCGGGAGACCCAGTACTTC; cdr3_length: 16; clone_size: few; j_call: TRBJ2-5; d_call: -; v_call: TRBV28
cdr3_aa: CASSPFRLASTDTQYF; cdr3_nt: TGTGCCAGCAGCCCCTTTAGACTAGCGTCGACAGATACGCAGTATTTT; cdr3_length: 16; clone_size: -; j_call: TRBJ2-3; d_call: TRBD2; v_call: TRBV7-2
cdr3_aa: CASSPQGTEGNEQFF; cdr3_nt: TGCGCCAGCAGCCCACAGGGGACGGAAGGGAATGAGCAGTTCTTC; cdr3_length: 15; clone_size: -; j_call: TRBJ2-1; d_call: TRBD1; v_call: TRBV5-1
cdr3_aa: CASSTGQGRQPQHF; cdr3_nt: TGTGCCAGCAGCACCGGACAGGGCAGACAGCCCCAGCATTTT; cdr3_length: 14; clone_size: -; j_call: TRBJ1-5; d_call: TRBD1; v_call: TRBV5-6
cdr3_aa: CASRDRGGEQFF; cdr3_nt: TGTGCCAGCAGGGACAGAGGTGGTGAGCAGTTCTTC; cdr3_length: 12; clone_size: -; j_call: TRBJ2-1; d_call: -; v_call: TRBV2
cdr3_aa: CASGETSGNTIYF; cdr3_nt: TGTGCCAGCGGGGAGACCTCTGGAAACACCATATATTTT; cdr3_length: 13; clone_size: once; j_call: TRBJ1-3; d_call: -; v_call: TRBV6-6
cdr3_aa: CASSIGTGDQPQHF; cdr3_nt: TGTGCCAGTAGTATAGGGACAGGGGATCAGCCCCAGCATTTT; cdr3_length: 14; clone_size: few; j_call: TRBJ1-5; d_call: TRBD1; v_call: TRBV19
cdr3_aa: CASSQEGNTEAFF; cdr3_nt: TGTGCCAGCAGCCAGGAAGGGAACACTGAAGCTTTCTTT; cdr3_length: 13; clone_size: once; j_call: TRBJ1-1; d_call: -; v_call: TRBV5-5
cdr3_aa: CASSYRQGSPTGETQYF; cdr3_nt: TGTGCCAGCAGTTACAGACAGGGAAGCCCAACAGGAGAGACCCAGTACTTC; cdr3_length: 17; clone_size: -; j_call: TRBJ2-5; d_call: TRBD1; v_call: TRBV6-2/TRBV6-3
cdr3_aa: CASSVEAGPRLVLFF; cdr3_nt: TGTGCCAGCAGCGTAGAGGCAGGCCCACGGTTGGTGCTGTTTTTT; cdr3_length: 15; clone_size: -; j_call: TRBJ2-2; d_call: -; v_call: TRBV9
cdr3_aa: CASSPRGREKLFF; cdr3_nt: TGTGCCAGCAGCCCCAGGGGGCGGGAAAAACTGTTTTTT; cdr3_length: 13; clone_size: once; j_call: TRBJ1-4; d_call: TRBD1; v_call: TRBV3-1/TRBV3-2
cdr3_aa: CASSPPGQHNSPLHF; cdr3_nt: TGTGCCAGCAGCCCCCCCGGACAGCATAATTCACCCCTCCACTTT; cdr3_length: 15; clone_size: -; j_call: TRBJ1-6; d_call: -; v_call: TRBV7-9
cdr3_aa: CASSHPGGADSGGYTF; cdr3_nt: TGTGCCAGCTCACACCCAGGGGGCGCCGACAGTGGTGGCTACACCTTC; cdr3_length: 16; clone_size: -; j_call: TRBJ1-2; d_call: TRBD1; v_call: TRBV18
cdr3_aa: CASSLGGMNTEAFF; cdr3_nt: TGTGCCAGCAGTTTGGGGGGAATGAACACTGAAGCTTTCTTT; cdr3_length: 14; clone_size: -; j_call: TRBJ1-1; d_call: -; v_call: TRBV6-2/TRBV6-3
cdr3_aa: CASSLARAGGIYSNQPQHF; cdr3_nt: TGTGCCAGCAGCTTAGCGCGTGCGGGCGGGATATATAGCAATCAGCCCCAGCATTTT; cdr3_length: 19; clone_size: -; j_call: TRBJ1-5; d_call: -; v_call: TRBV7-2
cdr3_aa: CASSLVGLAGYNEQFF; cdr3_nt: TGCGCCAGCAGCTTGGTGGGTTTAGCGGGGTACAATGAGCAGTTCTTC; cdr3_length: 16; clone_size: -; j_call: TRBJ2-1; d_call: TRBD2; v_call: TRBV5-1
cdr3_aa: CASSPGRGGIHEQFF; cdr3_nt: TGTGCCAGCAGCCCAGGCCGCGGGGGTATCCATGAGCAGTTCTTC; cdr3_length: 15; clone_size: -; j_call: TRBJ2-1; d_call: TRBD2; v_call: TRBV2
cdr3_aa: CASSEARGSPLHF; cdr3_nt: TGTGCCAGCAGTGAAGCCAGGGGTTCACCCCTCCACTTT; cdr3_length: 13; clone_size: -; j_call: TRBJ1-6; d_call: -; v_call: TRBV6-1
cdr3_aa: CAISGQGFSSALHF; cdr3_nt: TGTGCCATCAGTGGACAGGGGTTTAGTTCGGCCCTCCACTTT; cdr3_length: 14; clone_size: -; j_call: TRBJ1-6; d_call: TRBD1; v_call: TRBV10-3
cdr3_aa: CAWSVHAAETQYF; cdr3_nt: TGTGCCTGGAGTGTACACGCAGCGGAGACCCAGTACTTC; cdr3_length: 13; clone_size: -; j_call: TRBJ2-5; d_call: -; v_call: TRBV30
cdr3_aa: CASSFLQGPEKLFF; cdr3_nt: TGTGCCAGCAGTTTCTTACAGGGTCCCGAAAAACTGTTTTTT; cdr3_length: 14; clone_size: -; j_call: TRBJ1-4; d_call: -; v_call: TRBV7-8
cdr3_aa: CASTLSISNQPQHF; cdr3_nt: TGTGCCAGCACCTTGTCTATTAGCAATCAGCCCCAGCATTTT; cdr3_length: 14; clone_size: few; j_call: TRBJ1-5; d_call: -; v_call: TRBV6-6
cdr3_aa: CASRDAGGGNTIYF; cdr3_nt: TGTGCCAGCAGGGACGCAGGGGGAGGAAACACCATATATTTT; cdr3_length: 14; clone_size: once; j_call: TRBJ1-3; d_call: TRBD1; v_call: TRBV5-4
cdr3_aa: CASSTLRTASYNEQFF; cdr3_nt: TGTGCCAGTAGTACCCTGAGGACAGCATCCTACAATGAGCAGTTCTTC; cdr3_length: 16; clone_size: -; j_call: TRBJ2-1; d_call: -; v_call: TRBV19
cdr3_aa: CASSFSTANTQYF; cdr3_nt: TGTGCCAGCAGCTTTTCGACAGCAAATACGCAGTATTTT; cdr3_length: 13; clone_size: -; j_call: TRBJ2-3; d_call: -; v_call: TRBV27
cdr3_aa: CASRNGQGNEQFF; cdr3_nt: TGCGCCAGCAGAAACGGACAGGGCAATGAGCAGTTCTTC; cdr3_length: 13; clone_size: -; j_call: TRBJ2-1; d_call: TRBD1; v_call: TRBV5-1
cdr3_aa: CASRRGGDNYGYTF; cdr3_nt: TGTGCCAGCAGACGCGGGGGGGATAACTATGGCTACACCTTC; cdr3_length: 14; clone_size: -; j_call: TRBJ1-2; d_call: -; v_call: TRBV6-5
cdr3_aa: CASSLATGTGGFEQYF; cdr3_nt: TGCGCCAGCAGCTTGGCCACCGGGACAGGGGGCTTCGAGCAGTACTTC; cdr3_length: 16; clone_size: -; j_call: TRBJ2-7; d_call: TRBD1; v_call: TRBV5-1
cdr3_aa: CATSSHIQGQAFF; cdr3_nt: TGTGCCACCAGCAGTCACATCCAGGGGCAAGCTTTCTTT; cdr3_length: 13; clone_size: few; j_call: TRBJ1-1; d_call: -; v_call: TRBV15
cdr3_aa: CASSYSDRGYEQYF; cdr3_nt: TGTGCCAGCAGTTACTCGGACAGGGGATACGAGCAGTACTTC; cdr3_length: 14; clone_size: -; j_call: TRBJ2-7; d_call: TRBD1; v_call: TRBV6-5
cdr3_aa: CASSQGLAGLRPQYF; cdr3_nt: TGTGCCAGCAGTCAGGGACTAGCGGGGTTAAGACCGCAGTATTTT; cdr3_length: 15; clone_size: -; j_call: TRBJ2-3; d_call: TRBD2; v_call: TRBV6-2/TRBV6-3
cdr3_aa: CASSAQTTGSGNTIYF; cdr3_nt: TGCGCCAGCAGCGCCCAAACGACAGGGTCTGGAAACACCATATATTTT; cdr3_length: 16; clone_size: once; j_call: TRBJ1-3; d_call: TRBD1; v_call: TRBV5-1
cdr3_aa: CASTPYPTGLDGYTF; cdr3_nt: TGTGCCAGCACTCCTTACCCGACAGGGCTGGATGGCTACACCTTC; cdr3_length: 15; clone_size: -; j_call: TRBJ1-2; d_call: TRBD1; v_call: TRBV27
cdr3_aa: CASSEEELSSYEQYF; cdr3_nt: TGTGCCAGCAGTGAAGAGGAGCTCAGCTCCTACGAGCAGTACTTC; cdr3_length: 15; clone_size: few; j_call: TRBJ2-7; d_call: -; v_call: TRBV6-1
cdr3_aa: CASSQVSGVGNEQFF; cdr3_nt: TGCGCCAGCAGCCAAGTTAGCGGGGTCGGCAATGAGCAGTTCTTC; cdr3_length: 15; clone_size: -; j_call: TRBJ2-1; d_call: TRBD2; v_call: TRBV4-1
cdr3_aa: CAWSVSGETEAFF; cdr3_nt: TGTGCCTGGAGTGTCTCAGGTGAAACTGAAGCTTTCTTT; cdr3_length: 13; clone_size: -; j_call: TRBJ1-1; d_call: -; v_call: TRBV30
cdr3_aa: CASRRTGIGTDTQYF; cdr3_nt: TGTGCCAGCAGAAGGACAGGGATCGGCACAGATACGCAGTATTTT; cdr3_length: 15; clone_size: -; j_call: TRBJ2-3; d_call: TRBD1; v_call: TRBV27
cdr3_aa: CASSLDTSTDTQYF; cdr3_nt: TGTGCCAGTAGTCTCGACACGAGCACAGATACGCAGTATTTT; cdr3_length: 14; clone_size: -; j_call: TRBJ2-3; d_call: -; v_call: TRBV19
cdr3_aa: CASSRGTGLAYGYTF; cdr3_nt: TGTGCCAGCAGCCGGGGGACAGGCCTTGCCTATGGCTACACCTTC; cdr3_length: 15; clone_size: -; j_call: TRBJ1-2; d_call: TRBD1; v_call: TRBV5-6
cdr3_aa: CASSLEALLRGSSYNSPLHF; cdr3_nt: TGTGCCAGCAGCTTAGAGGCCCTATTGAGAGGAAGCTCCTATAATTCACCCCTCCACTTT; cdr3_length: 20; clone_size: -; j_call: TRBJ1-6; d_call: -; v_call: TRBV11-2
cdr3_aa: CASSFATWRGGEGNIQYF; cdr3_nt: TGTGCCAGCAGCTTCGCAACATGGCGGGGCGGTGAAGGAAACATTCAGTACTTC; cdr3_length: 18; clone_size: -; j_call: TRBJ2-4; d_call: -; v_call: TRBV7-9
cdr3_aa: CASSFHFELMNTEAFF; cdr3_nt: TGTGCCAGCAGTTTCCATTTTGAGCTCATGAACACTGAAGCTTTCTTT; cdr3_length: 16; clone_size: -; j_call: TRBJ1-1; d_call: -; v_call: TRBV28